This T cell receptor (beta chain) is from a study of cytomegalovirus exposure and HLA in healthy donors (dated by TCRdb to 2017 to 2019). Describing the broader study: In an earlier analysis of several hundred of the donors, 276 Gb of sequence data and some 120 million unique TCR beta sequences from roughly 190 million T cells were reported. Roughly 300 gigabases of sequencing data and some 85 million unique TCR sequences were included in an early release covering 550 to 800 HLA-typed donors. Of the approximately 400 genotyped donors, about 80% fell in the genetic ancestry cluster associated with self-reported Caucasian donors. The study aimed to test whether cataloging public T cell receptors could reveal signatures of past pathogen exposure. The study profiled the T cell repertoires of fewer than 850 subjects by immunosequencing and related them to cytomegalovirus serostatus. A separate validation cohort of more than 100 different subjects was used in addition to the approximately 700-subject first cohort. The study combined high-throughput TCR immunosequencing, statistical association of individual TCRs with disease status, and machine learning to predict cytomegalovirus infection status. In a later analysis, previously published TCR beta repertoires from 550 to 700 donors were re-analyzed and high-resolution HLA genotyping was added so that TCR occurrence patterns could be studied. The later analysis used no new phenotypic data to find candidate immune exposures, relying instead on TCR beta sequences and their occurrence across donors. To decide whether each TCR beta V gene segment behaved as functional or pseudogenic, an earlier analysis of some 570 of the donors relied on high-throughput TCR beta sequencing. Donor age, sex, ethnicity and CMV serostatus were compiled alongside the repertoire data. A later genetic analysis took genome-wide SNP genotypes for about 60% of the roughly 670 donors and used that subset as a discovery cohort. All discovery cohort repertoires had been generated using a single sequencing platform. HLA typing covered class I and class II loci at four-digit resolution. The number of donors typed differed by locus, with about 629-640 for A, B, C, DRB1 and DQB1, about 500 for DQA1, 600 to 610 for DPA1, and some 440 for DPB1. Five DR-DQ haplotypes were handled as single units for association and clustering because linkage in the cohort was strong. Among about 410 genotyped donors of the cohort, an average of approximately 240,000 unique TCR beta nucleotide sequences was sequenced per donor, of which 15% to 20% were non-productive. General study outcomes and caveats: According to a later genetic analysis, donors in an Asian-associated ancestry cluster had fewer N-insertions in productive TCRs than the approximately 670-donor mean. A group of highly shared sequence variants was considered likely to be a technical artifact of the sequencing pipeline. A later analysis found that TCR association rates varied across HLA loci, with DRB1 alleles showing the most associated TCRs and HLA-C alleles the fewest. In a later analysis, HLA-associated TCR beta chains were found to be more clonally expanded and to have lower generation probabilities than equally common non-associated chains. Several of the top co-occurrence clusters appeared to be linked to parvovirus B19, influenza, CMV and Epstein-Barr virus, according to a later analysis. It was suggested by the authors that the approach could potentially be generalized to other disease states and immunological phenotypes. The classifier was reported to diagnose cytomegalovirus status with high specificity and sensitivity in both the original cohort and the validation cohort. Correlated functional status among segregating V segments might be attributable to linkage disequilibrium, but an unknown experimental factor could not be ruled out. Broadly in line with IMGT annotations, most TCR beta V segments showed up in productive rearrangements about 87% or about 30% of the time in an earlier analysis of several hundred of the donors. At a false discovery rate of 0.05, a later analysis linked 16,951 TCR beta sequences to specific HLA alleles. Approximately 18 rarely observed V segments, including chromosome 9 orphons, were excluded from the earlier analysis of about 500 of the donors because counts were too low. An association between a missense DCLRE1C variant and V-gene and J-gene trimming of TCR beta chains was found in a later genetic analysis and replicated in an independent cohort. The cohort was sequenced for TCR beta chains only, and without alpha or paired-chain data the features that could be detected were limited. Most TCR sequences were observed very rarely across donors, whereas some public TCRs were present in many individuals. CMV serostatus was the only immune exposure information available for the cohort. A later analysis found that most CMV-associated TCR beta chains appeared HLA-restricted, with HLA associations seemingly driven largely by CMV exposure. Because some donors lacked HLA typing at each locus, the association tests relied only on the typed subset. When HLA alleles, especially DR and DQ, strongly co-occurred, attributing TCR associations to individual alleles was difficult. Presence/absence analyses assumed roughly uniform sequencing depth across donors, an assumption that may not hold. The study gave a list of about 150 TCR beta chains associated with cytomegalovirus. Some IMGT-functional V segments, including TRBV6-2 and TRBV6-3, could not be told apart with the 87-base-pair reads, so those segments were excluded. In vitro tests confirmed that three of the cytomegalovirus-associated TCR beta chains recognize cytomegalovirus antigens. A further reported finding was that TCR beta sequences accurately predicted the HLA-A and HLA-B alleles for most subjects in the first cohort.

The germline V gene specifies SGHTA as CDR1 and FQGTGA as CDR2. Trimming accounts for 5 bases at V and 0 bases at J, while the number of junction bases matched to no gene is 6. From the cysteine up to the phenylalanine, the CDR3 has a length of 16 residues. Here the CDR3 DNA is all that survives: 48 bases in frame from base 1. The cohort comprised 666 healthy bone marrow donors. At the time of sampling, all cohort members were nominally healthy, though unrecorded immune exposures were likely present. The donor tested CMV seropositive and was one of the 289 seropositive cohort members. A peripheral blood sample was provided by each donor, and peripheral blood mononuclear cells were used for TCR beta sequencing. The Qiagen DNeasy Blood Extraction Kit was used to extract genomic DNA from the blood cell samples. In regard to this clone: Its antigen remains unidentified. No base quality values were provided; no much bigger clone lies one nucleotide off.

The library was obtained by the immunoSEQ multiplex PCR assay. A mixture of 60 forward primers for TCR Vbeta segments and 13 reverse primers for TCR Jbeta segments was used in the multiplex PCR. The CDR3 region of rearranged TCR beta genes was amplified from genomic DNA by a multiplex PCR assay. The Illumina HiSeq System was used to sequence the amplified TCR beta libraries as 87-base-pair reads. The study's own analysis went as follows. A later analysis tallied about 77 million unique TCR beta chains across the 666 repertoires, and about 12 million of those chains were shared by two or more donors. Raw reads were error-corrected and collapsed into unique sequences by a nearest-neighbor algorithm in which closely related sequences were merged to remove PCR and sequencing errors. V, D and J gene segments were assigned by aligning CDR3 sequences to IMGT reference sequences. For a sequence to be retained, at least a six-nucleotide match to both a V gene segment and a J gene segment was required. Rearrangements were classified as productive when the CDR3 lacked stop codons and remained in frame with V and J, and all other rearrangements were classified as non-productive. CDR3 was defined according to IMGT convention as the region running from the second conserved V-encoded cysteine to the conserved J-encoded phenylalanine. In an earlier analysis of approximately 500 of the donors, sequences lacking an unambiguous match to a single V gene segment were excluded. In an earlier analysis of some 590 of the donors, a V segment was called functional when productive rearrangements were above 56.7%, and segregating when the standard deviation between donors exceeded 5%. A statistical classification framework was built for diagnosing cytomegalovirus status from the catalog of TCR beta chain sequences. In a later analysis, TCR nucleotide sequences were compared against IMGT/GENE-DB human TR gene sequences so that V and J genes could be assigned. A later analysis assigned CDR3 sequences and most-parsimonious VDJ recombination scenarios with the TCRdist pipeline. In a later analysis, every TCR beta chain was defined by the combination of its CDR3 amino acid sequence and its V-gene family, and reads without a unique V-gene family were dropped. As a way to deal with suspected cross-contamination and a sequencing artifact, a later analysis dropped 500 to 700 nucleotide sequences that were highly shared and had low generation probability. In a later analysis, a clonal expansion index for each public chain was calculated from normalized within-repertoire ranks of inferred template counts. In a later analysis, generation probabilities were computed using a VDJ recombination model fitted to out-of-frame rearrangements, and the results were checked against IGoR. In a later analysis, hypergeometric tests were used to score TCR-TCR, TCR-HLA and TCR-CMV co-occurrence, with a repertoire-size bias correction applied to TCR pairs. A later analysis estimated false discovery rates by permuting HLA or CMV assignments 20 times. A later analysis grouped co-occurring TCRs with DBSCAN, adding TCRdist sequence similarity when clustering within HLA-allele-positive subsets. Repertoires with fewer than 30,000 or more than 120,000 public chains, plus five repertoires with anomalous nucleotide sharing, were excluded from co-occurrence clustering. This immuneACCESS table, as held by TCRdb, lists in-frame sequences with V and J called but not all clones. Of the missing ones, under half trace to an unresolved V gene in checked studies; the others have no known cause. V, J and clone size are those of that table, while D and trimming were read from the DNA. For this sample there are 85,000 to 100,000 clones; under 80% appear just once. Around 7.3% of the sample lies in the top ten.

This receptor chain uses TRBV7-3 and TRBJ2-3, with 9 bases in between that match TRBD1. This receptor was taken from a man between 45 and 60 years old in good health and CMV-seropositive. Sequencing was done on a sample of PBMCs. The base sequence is TGTGCCAGCAGCCTCGGGACAGGGTTAAGCACAGATACGCAGTATTTT. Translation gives CASSLGTGLSTDTQYF. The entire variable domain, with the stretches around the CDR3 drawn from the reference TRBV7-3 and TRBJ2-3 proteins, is GAGVSQTPSNKVTEKGKYVELRCDPISGHTALYWYRQSLGQGPEFLIYFQGTGAADDSGLPNDRFFAVRPEGSVSTLKIQRTERGDSAVYLCASSLGTGLSTDTQYFGPGTRLTVL.